What follows are 27 T cell receptor beta chains derived from one specimen sequenced in a study of cytomegalovirus exposure and HLA in healthy donors. The data were produced by immunoSEQ multiplex PCR, yet TCRdb's version contains in-frame clones alone and is incomplete. The data contain approximately 160,000 clones, 95% to 97% of them seen just once; the ten biggest clones take up around 0.9%. The sequenced sample consisted of PBMCs. The receptors were gathered from a woman between 18 and 29 years old in good health and CMV-seronegative.

This chain uses TRBV7-2 with TRBJ2-3, with 8 bases identical to TRBD2. The germline V gene has CDR1 SGHTA and CDR2 FQGNSA. This CDR3 spans 14 amino acids. V lost 4 bases to trimming and J lost 6 bases; unmatched junction nucleotides: 6. CDR3 sequence: CASSSGSSGDTQYF. The CDR3 nucleotides are TGTGCCAGCAGCTCGGGGTCTAGCGGGGATACGCAGTATTTT.

This clone has just one count. The chain couples TRBV6-4 to TRBJ1-6, with 9 bases identical to TRBD1. CDR1 is MRHNA and CDR2 is SNTAGT in the germline V gene. The CDR3 covers 13 residues. The V and J ends lost 7 bases and 10 bases, in that order; junction bases with no gene match: 5. CDR3 amino acids: CASIRQGESPLHF. The DNA for the CDR3 is TGTGCCAGCATACGACAGGGGGAGTCACCCCTCCACTTT.

V usage is TRBV6-6 and J usage is TRBJ1-2; 9 bases match TRBD1. CDR3 length: 14 residues. The V gene's germline CDR1 is MNHNY and CDR2 SVGAGI (reference sequence). Germline trimming cut 5 bases from V and 7 bases from J; bases unmatched to any gene: 8. The CDR3 protein is CASSGWGQGVGYTF. The DNA of the CDR3 is TGTGCCAGCAGTGGTTGGGGACAGGGAGTTGGCTACACCTTC.

The chain couples TRBV5-6 to TRBJ2-3; 8 bases agree with TRBD1. V dropped 0 bases and J dropped 5; count of bases not matched to a gene: 2. There are 14 residues in the CDR3. Germline V lookup: CDR1 SGHDT, CDR2 YYEEEE. CDR3 protein: CASSLGTGLDTQYF. The CDR3 region has the DNA TGTGCCAGCAGCTTGGGGACAGGGTTAGATACGCAGTATTTT.

This chain uses TRBV5-5 with TRBJ2-7, with D tentatively TRBD1 (5 bases). From germline, CDR1 is SGHKS and CDR2 YYEKEE (reference sequence). Between the trimmed V and J ends, which lost 5 bases and 6 bases, there was a span of 18 bases. The CDR3 has 14 amino acids. The CDR3 DNA follows: TGTGCCAGCAGTTTAGCAGGGTTTTTTGGCGAGCAGTACTTC. Translation: CASSLAGFFGEQYF.

The chain employs TRBV5-1 and TRBJ1-2, with D unresolved. V gave up 0 bases and J gave up 8 bases, with 8 bases separating them. Per germline, CDR1 SGHRS and CDR2 YFSETQ. This CDR3 is built from 12 residues. Here the CDR3 DNA reads TGCGCCAGCAGCTTGGAGCGGGAAGGCTACACCTTC. It codes for CASSLEREGYTF.

In this sample, this clone turned up a few times. V gene TRBV7-3 combines with J gene TRBJ2-2, with 8 positions matching TRBD2. The V gene end was trimmed by 2 bases and the J gene end by 3 bases; junction bases not matched to a gene: 5. Germline lookup yields CDR1 SGHTA and CDR2 FQGTGA. The CDR3 extends over 16 amino acids. CDR3 loop: CASSLVGRGDTGELFF. CDR3 sequence (DNA): TGTGCCAGCAGCTTAGTAGGGCGGGGGGACACCGGGGAGCTGTTTTTT.

The chain is built from TRBV7-9 and TRBJ1-6, with no clear D. V dropped 3 bases and J dropped 5 bases, with 8 bases sitting between them. The CDR3 is 14 amino acids. Per germline, CDR1 SEHNR and CDR2 FQNEAQ (reference sequence). The CDR3: CASSFGGNNSPLHF. In DNA, the CDR3 is TGTGCCAGCAGCTTCGGAGGAAATAATTCACCCCTCCACTTT.

The V call is TRBV5-4, the J call TRBJ2-2; 11 nucleotides line up with TRBD2. Trimming at V came to 4 bases and at J to 1 base, leaving 3 bases not matched to a gene. The CDR3 spans 16 residues. The germline CDR1 and CDR2 sequences are SGHNT and YYREEE (reference sequence). Here the CDR3 DNA reads TGTGCCAGCAGCGGGGGGACTAGCGGGAACACCGGGGAGCTGTTTTTT. Amino acids: CASSGGTSGNTGELFF.

The genes are TRBV6-4 and TRBJ2-2; possibly TRBD2 for D (6 bases). Looked up from germline, CDR1 is MRHNA and CDR2 is SNTAGT. V was clipped by 6 bases and J by 4 bases, with 18 bases between them. The CDR3 spans 16 residues. CDR3 DNA: TGTGCCAGCAGCGCAAAGACCCGGGAGATCACCGGGGAGCTGTTTTTT. Translation gives CASSAKTREITGELFF.

V is TRBV7-6 and J is TRBJ2-7; perhaps TRBD1 as D (6 bases). Trimming took off 2 bases at V and 5 bases at J, with 13 bases between the two ends. CDR1 SGHVS and CDR2 FNYEAQ come from the germline V gene. The CDR3 spans 14 residues. CDR3 region: CASSLLRTVNEQYF. CDR3 in DNA: TGTGCCAGCAGCTTACTTCGGACAGTGAACGAGCAGTACTTC.

J is TRBJ2-7 and V is TRBV13; possibly TRBD2 for D (6 bases). CDR3 length: 17 residues. Germline loops: CDR1 PRHDT, CDR2 FYEKMQ (reference sequence). With 5 bases removed from V and 0 bases from J, the gap between germline ends came to 20 bases. CDR3: CASSLSSLRGTSYEQYF. The CDR3 DNA sequence: TGTGCCAGCAGCCTCTCGTCTCTACGGGGGACCTCCTACGAGCAGTACTTC.

Only one count was recorded for this clone. The rearrangement uses TRBV6-1 and TRBJ2-7, with D maybe TRBD2 (5 bases). The germline CDR1 and CDR2 sequences are MNHNS and SASEGT. Trimming took off 4 bases at V and 3 bases at J, with 13 bases between the two ends. The CDR3 runs to 14 residues. The CDR3 sequence: CASSVVQEGYEQYF. The CDR3 region has the DNA TGTGCCAGCAGTGTGGTTCAAGAGGGCTACGAGCAGTACTTC.

The gene calls are TRBV5-4 and TRBJ2-7; 9 nucleotides align to TRBD1. The V gene's germline CDR1 is SGHNT and CDR2 YYREEE (reference sequence). The J segment lost 1 base and the V segment lost 5 bases, leaving 4 bases of the junction unmatched. The CDR3 extends over 14 amino acids. CDR3 protein: CASSSQGASYEQYF. The CDR3, as DNA: TGTGCCAGCAGTTCACAGGGGGCTTCCTACGAGCAGTACTTC.

This chain uses TRBV7-2 with TRBJ2-3, with 8 bases identical to TRBD2. The germline V gene has CDR1 SGHTA and CDR2 FQGNSA. The CDR3 totals 13 residues. With 7 bases clipped from V and 6 bases from J, the junction kept 6 bases outside the gene matches. CDR3 sequence reads: CASTTVAGDTQYF. DNA of the CDR3: TGTGCCAGCACCACCGTAGCGGGGGATACGCAGTATTTT.

This rearrangement joins TRBV6-5 to TRBJ1-1, with TRBD1 identical over 9 bases. The CDR3 loop spans 15 amino acids. Germline CDR1 and CDR2: MNHEY and SVGAGI. V was pared by 6 bases and J by 1 base, with 6 bases of the junction left unmatched. CDR3 sequence: CASREDRGPNTEAFF. CDR3 DNA sequence: TGTGCCAGCAGAGAGGACAGGGGCCCGAACACTGAAGCTTTCTTT.

This clone occurred once. This chain joins TRBV10-3 and TRBJ2-3; 7 nucleotides match TRBD2. With V trimmed by 3 bases and J by 2 bases, 8 bases remained unmatched. The CDR3 consists of 16 residues. The germline CDR1 and CDR2 sequences are ENHRY and SYGVKD. The CDR3 protein is CAISDAGGEITDTQYF. DNA of the CDR3: TGTGCCATCAGTGACGCTGGGGGGGAAATCACAGATACGCAGTATTTT.

The J gene is TRBJ1-1, the V gene TRBV5-1; D unresolved. V gave up 0 bases and J gave up 1 base, with 7 bases separating them. Germline V gene data show CDR1 as SGHRS and CDR2 as YFSETQ. The length of the CDR3 is 14 residues. The CDR3 sequence is CASSLVRWNTEAFF. The CDR3 nucleotides read TGCGCCAGCAGCTTGGTGCGGTGGAACACTGAAGCTTTCTTT.

The chain links TRBV6-5 to TRBJ2-3; TRBD1 might be the D (5 bases). Per the germline V gene, CDR1 is MNHEY and CDR2 is SVGAGI. Trimming took off 4 bases at V and 6 bases at J, with 8 bases between the two ends. This CDR3 comprises 12 residues. CDR3 loop: CASSSQGDTQYF. In nucleotides, the CDR3 is TGTGCCAGCAGTTCCCAGGGCGATACGCAGTATTTT.

This chain connects TRBV15 to TRBJ2-7; possible D gene TRBD1, 5 bases. V was cut by 5 bases and J by 0 bases, with 11 bases left in between. The CDR3 runs 14 residues. Germline-derived CDR1 and CDR2 are LNHNV and YYDKDF (reference sequence). CDR3 DNA sequence: TGTGCCACCAGCGCTTTGGACAACTCCTACGAGCAGTACTTC. It is translated as CATSALDNSYEQYF.

The V call is TRBV6-1, the J call TRBJ2-3; possible D gene TRBD2, 6 bases. Trimming pared 4 bases from V and 3 bases from J, leaving 14 bases between. This CDR3 has 15 residues. Germline CDR1 MNHNS, CDR2 SASEGT. The CDR3 DNA sequence: TGTGCCAGCAGTGGGGTCGCGGGGCTGACAGATACGCAGTATTTT. This translates into CASSGVAGLTDTQYF.

The chain joins TRBV19 to TRBJ1-4, with TRBD1 matching 8 bases. The ends lost 3 bases at V and 7 bases at J; junction bases unmatched: 7. The CDR3 has 15 amino acids. CDR1 LNHDA and CDR2 SQIVND come from the germline V gene (reference sequence). The CDR3 DNA reads TGTGCCAGTAGTATCAACCGCGGGACAGGTGAAAAACTGTTTTTT. It is translated as CASSINRGTGEKLFF.

The rearrangement uses TRBV7-3 and TRBJ2-3, with 16 positions matching TRBD2. Trimming at V came to 5 bases and at J to 6 bases, leaving 8 bases not matched to a gene. The germline V gene encodes CDR1 SGHTA and CDR2 FQGTGA. The CDR3 spans 17 residues. CDR3 in amino acids: CASSPGLAGGPRDTQYF. The CDR3 DNA sequence: TGTGCCAGCAGCCCGGGACTAGCGGGGGGGCCTCGGGATACGCAGTATTTT.

This chain uses TRBV7-9 with TRBJ2-5; D is perhaps TRBD2 (5 bases). The CDR3 consists of 15 residues. With 1 base removed from V and 2 bases from J, the gap between germline ends came to 11 bases. The germline V gene has CDR1 SEHNR and CDR2 FQNEAQ (reference sequence). The CDR3 nucleotides read TGTGCCAGCAGCTTAGTAACGGGGAGTCAAGAGACCCAGTACTTC. Encoded protein: CASSLVTGSQETQYF. The whole variable domain, filled in from reference TRBV7-9 and TRBJ2-5, reads DTGVSQNPRHKITKRGQNVTFRCDPISEHNRLYWYRQTLGQGPEFLTYFQNEAQLEKSRLLSDRFSAERPKGSFSTLEIQRTEQGDSAMYLCASSLVTGSQETQYFGPGTRLLVL.

J is TRBJ1-1 and V is TRBV6-5, with TRBD1 identical over 9 bases. Germline V gives CDR1 MNHEY, CDR2 SVGAGI. J was trimmed by 11 bases and V by 4 bases; bases with no gene match: 11. This CDR3 comprises 14 residues. As DNA, the CDR3 is TGTGCCAGCAGTTTCCGGACCGGGACAGGGTTCGCTTTCTTT. Translation gives CASSFRTGTGFAFF.

The chain combines TRBV5-1 with TRBJ2-5, with 11 bases fitting TRBD2. The J segment lost 2 bases and the V segment lost 0 bases, leaving 0 bases of the junction unmatched. Looked up from germline, CDR1 is SGHRS and CDR2 is YFSETQ. There are 15 residues in the CDR3. The CDR3 DNA reads TGCGCCAGCAGCTTGGTAGCGGGGGGGCAAGAGACCCAGTACTTC. It specifies CASSLVAGGQETQYF.

This chain's CDR3 is CASSYAPSGGYTF. CDR3 nucleotides: TGTGCCAGCAGCTATGCCCCCAGTGGTGGCTACACCTTC. The chain carries TRBV9 and TRBJ1-2; no firm D call. Trimming removed 4 bases at V and 7 bases at J, with 14 bases between. From germline, CDR1 is SGDLS and CDR2 YYNGEE. The CDR3 is 13 amino acids.